This is a list of T cell receptor beta chains from one sample in a study of early T cells in non-severe SARS-CoV-2 infection. TCRdb fed the 5' RACE reads into MiXCR, producing one record per CDR3 protein. The sample carries about 80,000 distinct CDR3 sequences, around 12% recorded once. Sequenced material: whole blood, taken at baseline. Receptors were obtained from an adult who was a healthcare worker with PCR-confirmed SARS-CoV-2 infection or an uninfected control (not recorded which). The donor label of this sample is uncertain. CDR3s include the opening cysteine and the closing phenylalanine or tryptophan. D genes are given only for firm matches. The size of a clone is reported for some rows only, either as once, few or many, or as a class for expanded clones.

clone_size	v_call	d_call	j_call	cdr3_aa	cdr3_nt
-	TRBV12-3/TRBV12-4	-	TRBJ1-5	CASSSSTAHQPQHF	TGTGCCAGCAGTTCCTCGACAGCCCATCAGCCCCAGCATTTT
-	TRBV7-9	TRBD2	TRBJ2-2	CASSPRTSGNTGELFF	TGTGCCAGCAGCCCCCGGACTAGCGGGAACACCGGGGAGCTGTTTTTT
many	TRBV20-1	-	TRBJ2-1	CSARPLKSNEQFF	TGCAGTGCTAGGCCCCTAAAGAGCAATGAGCAGTTCTTC
-	TRBV12-3/TRBV12-4	-	TRBJ1-2	CASSCSSCVGYTF	TGTGCCAGCAGTTGTTCTTCTTGTGTGGGCTACACCTTC
many	TRBV18	TRBD2	TRBJ2-7	CASSPSTSGDYEQYF	TGTGCCAGCTCACCATCGACTAGCGGTGACTACGAGCAGTACTTC
-	TRBV3-1	-	TRBJ2-5	CASSQAWRETQYF	TGTGCCAGCAGCCAAGCGTGGCGGGAGACCCAGTACTTC
-	TRBV7-2	-	TRBJ2-2	CASSPGRLGNGELFF	TGTGCCAGCAGCCCGGGGAGGCTAGGGAACGGGGAGCTGTTTTTT
few	TRBV12-3/TRBV12-4	-	TRBJ1-5	CASSSGTVQPQHF	TGTGCCAGCAGTTCCGGGACGGTTCAGCCCCAGCATTTT
-	TRBV7-8	TRBD1	TRBJ1-4	CASSRDRQMDEKLFF	TGTGCCAGCAGCCGGGACAGACAGATGGATGAAAAACTGTTTTTT
-	TRBV3-1	-	TRBJ1-1	CASSQAATGWTEAFF	TGTGCCAGCAGCCAAGCGGCGACGGGATGGACTGAAGCTTTCTTT
-	TRBV30	-	TRBJ1-3	CAWSVMNRLGASSGNTIYF	TGTGCCTGGAGTGTAATGAATCGTTTGGGGGCTTCCTCTGGAAACACCATATATTTT
many	TRBV29-1	-	TRBJ2-2	CSVSTGTGELFF	TGCAGCGTCTCAACAGGGACCGGGGAGCTGTTTTTT
many	TRBV10-2	-	TRBJ1-2	CAAGVGVYGYTF	TGCGCCGCCGGGGTAGGGGTATACGGCTACACCTTC
few	TRBV7-9	-	TRBJ1-6	CASSLVNVNRAYNSPLHF	TGTGCCAGCAGCTTAGTTAATGTGAACAGGGCCTATAATTCACCCCTCCACTTT
once	TRBV6-4	TRBD2	TRBJ2-1	CASSRGLAGEQFF	TGTGCCAGCAGCCGGGGACTAGCGGGCGAGCAGTTCTTC